This record concerns one T cell receptor (beta chain) sequence. This entry comes from a study of T cell repertoires in cytomegalovirus infection. Via MiXCR, TCRdb re-called the reads, giving one row per CDR3 protein. The top ten hold about 2.9% of the sample, which has more than 150,000 distinct CDR3 sequences, approximately 19% seen once. CDR3 size: 16 residues. The V gene's germline CDR1 is LGHNA and CDR2 YSLEER. Trimming cost V 0 bases and J 5 bases; bases outside gene matches: 7. The origin of this receptor is a human donor in good health (CMV status not recorded). Some clones in this sample may be carry-over from other donors' samples. The V gene is TRBV4-3, the J gene TRBJ1-1, with 9 bases identical to TRBD1. The specimen sequenced was PBMCs. This CDR3 is CASSQEMGQGGTEAFF. CDR3 bases: TGCGCCAGCAGCCAAGAAATGGGACAGGGTGGGACTGAAGCTTTCTTT.